The 25 T cell receptor beta chains in this list originate from one sample, sequenced in a study of cytotoxic CD8 clonotypes in ibrutinib-treated CLL (dated by TCRdb to the early 2020s). Library preparation was by the immunoSEQ multiplex PCR assay. The clones in this table, taken by TCRdb from immuneACCESS, are in-frame only. Not every clone is retained; where verified, under half of the shortfall comes from an unresolved V gene, and the cause of the rest is unknown. The table for this sample lists roughly 190,000 clones; 72% of them were counted only once. The ten largest account for 10% to 15% of the sample. Per the publication, the time point label means: 24 months on ibrutinib. The input for sequencing was PBMCs, taken after 24 months of ibrutinib treatment. The receptors stem from a human donor with chronic lymphocytic leukemia.

The table lists this clone with a count of one. The CDR3 region is CASSHRGLVGTYEQYF. CDR3 nucleotides: TGTGCCAGCAGCCATAGGGGACTAGTCGGGACCTACGAGCAGTACTTC. The chain links TRBV7-9 to TRBJ2-7; 8 nucleotides match TRBD2. CDR3 length: 16 residues. Germline V lookup: CDR1 SEHNR, CDR2 FQNEAQ (reference sequence). V lost 5 bases, J lost 2 bases, and 11 bases stayed unmatched.

This CDR3 reads CASSVESLNQPQHF. The DNA of the CDR3 is TGTGCCAGCAGTGTGGAGAGCCTTAATCAGCCCCAGCATTTT. The chain joins TRBV2 to TRBJ1-5, with D hard to call. The CDR3 has 14 amino acids. Trimming removed 4 bases from V and 4 bases from J, with 11 bases in between. The germline gives CDR1 SNHLY, CDR2 FYNNEI.

The V call is TRBV15, the J call TRBJ1-1; D is possibly TRBD1 (5 bases). The CDR3 covers 19 residues. Deletions cut 2 bases from V and 1 base from J, with 23 bases between. Germline assignment: CDR1 LNHNV and CDR2 YYDKDF (reference sequence). The CDR3 here is CATSRSRPGREWWNTEAFF. In DNA, the CDR3 is TGTGCCACCAGCAGAAGTAGGCCAGGGCGGGAGTGGTGGAACACTGAAGCTTTCTTT.

This clone showed up just once. The chain joins TRBV6-5 to TRBJ2-5; D not resolved. Germline V lookup: CDR1 MNHEY, CDR2 SVGAGI. The CDR3 sequence is 15 residues long. The germline V and J ends were trimmed by 5 bases and 4 bases, with 17 bases remaining between them. This CDR3 reads CASSRPGSLGETQYF. DNA for the CDR3: TGTGCCAGCAGTAGGCCCGGGTCCCTCGGAGAGACCCAGTACTTC.

This chain joins TRBV7-2 and TRBJ2-1; 8 bases fit TRBD2. CDR1 and CDR2 (germline): SGHTA, FQGNSA. Trimming at V came to 5 bases and at J to 6 bases, leaving 6 bases not matched to a gene. This CDR3 contains 14 residues. The CDR3 loop reads CASSPGLASNEQFF. DNA of the CDR3: TGTGCCAGCAGCCCCGGACTAGCCAGCAATGAGCAGTTCTTC. Supplemented by reference TRBV7-2 and TRBJ2-1, the full variable domain reads GAGVSQSPSNKVTEKGKDVELRCDPISGHTALYWYRQSLGQGLEFLIYFQGNSAPDKSGLPSDRFSAERTGGSVSTLTIQRTQQEDSAVYLCASSPGLASNEQFFGPGTRLTVL.

The rearrangement joins TRBV19 to TRBJ1-1, with 9 bases fitting TRBD1. Germline trimming cut 5 bases from V and 3 bases from J; bases unmatched to any gene: 1. CDR3 length: 13 residues. Germline values: CDR1 LNHDA, CDR2 SQIVND (reference sequence). The CDR3 sequence is CASSDRGYTEAFF. CDR3 bases: TGTGCCAGTAGTGACAGGGGGTACACTGAAGCTTTCTTT.

V is TRBV29-1 and J is TRBJ1-2; no definite D call. Germline loops: CDR1 SQVTM, CDR2 ANQGSEA. The CDR3 totals 10 residues. V shed 4 bases and J shed 5 bases, with 5 bases lying between them. Here the CDR3 reads CSVGGYGYTF. CDR3 DNA sequence: TGCAGCGTTGGAGGGTATGGCTACACCTTC.

J is TRBJ1-1 and V is TRBV27, with D possibly being TRBD1 (5 bases). Per germline, CDR1 MNHEY and CDR2 SMNVEV (reference sequence). Deletions cut 5 bases from V and 4 bases from J, with 20 bases between. The CDR3 loop spans 16 amino acids. The CDR3 spells CASSTGTQASGTEAFF. The DNA for the CDR3 is TGTGCCAGCAGTACTGGGACCCAGGCAAGTGGCACTGAAGCTTTCTTT.

The chain combines TRBV6-5 with TRBJ2-3; D gene unclear. CDR1 and CDR2 (germline): MNHEY, SVGAGI. V lost 7 bases and J lost 0, with 11 bases in between. This CDR3 comprises 14 residues. The CDR3 sequence: CASKLGISTDTQYF. The CDR3 DNA reads TGTGCCAGCAAGTTAGGAATTAGCACAGATACGCAGTATTTT.

This chain uses TRBV29-1 with TRBJ1-2; 7 nucleotides match TRBD1. The CDR3 spans 14 residues. V was clipped by 6 bases and J by 6 bases; unmatched bases: 13. Germline V lookup: CDR1 SQVTM, CDR2 ANQGSEA. The CDR3 spells CSVDWGQNWNGYTF. The CDR3 DNA is TGCAGCGTCGATTGGGGACAGAACTGGAATGGCTACACCTTC.

This clone has a single count. This sequence joins TRBV5-6 and TRBJ2-7; a weak D match, TRBD1 (5 bases). CDR3 length: 15 amino acids. Germline assignment: CDR1 SGHDT and CDR2 YYEEEE. V lost 0 bases, J lost 4 bases, and 14 bases lay in between. CDR3 coding DNA: TGTGCCAGCAGCTTGGGGGGCTACACCCAATACGAGCAGTACTTC. This gives the protein CASSLGGYTQYEQYF.

The chain combines TRBV10-3 with TRBJ2-7, with 8 bases matching TRBD1. The CDR3 is made up of 15 amino acids. J was trimmed by 4 bases and V by 2 bases; bases with no gene match: 7. Germline CDR1 reads ENHRY; CDR2 reads SYGVKD. The chain's CDR3 is CAISEEDRAEYEQYF. CDR3 DNA: TGTGCCATCAGTGAGGAGGACAGGGCAGAATACGAGCAGTACTTC.

V is TRBV18 and J is TRBJ2-3; 14 nucleotides line up with TRBD2. The CDR3 extends over 17 amino acids. The germline V gene encodes CDR1 KGHSH and CDR2 LQKENI. V lost 2 bases, J lost 3 bases, and 4 bases stayed unmatched. CDR3 amino acids: CASSPGLAGGETDTQYF. CDR3 sequence (DNA): TGTGCCAGCTCACCAGGACTAGCGGGAGGAGAAACAGATACGCAGTATTTT.

The V and J genes are TRBV7-9 and TRBJ2-7, with TRBD1 identical over 8 bases. Germline CDR1 SEHNR, CDR2 FQNEAQ (reference sequence). V dropped 1 base and J dropped 7; count of bases not matched to a gene: 9. This CDR3 has 15 amino acids. CDR3 region: CASSLGRQGASEQYF. CDR3 in DNA: TGTGCCAGCAGCTTAGGGCGGCAGGGGGCGAGTGAGCAGTACTTC.

The V call is TRBV27, the J call TRBJ1-5; D is unresolved. The CDR3 loop spans 13 amino acids. Trimming pared 3 bases from V and 4 bases from J, leaving 7 bases between. Germline assignment: CDR1 MNHEY and CDR2 SMNVEV (reference sequence). The CDR3 DNA sequence: TGTGCCAGCAGTTTTGTACCAAATCAGCCCCAGCATTTT. Protein product: CASSFVPNQPQHF.

The genes are TRBV15 and TRBJ1-3; D is unresolved. Germline V gives CDR1 LNHNV, CDR2 YYDKDF (reference sequence). V was cut by 7 bases and J by 4 bases, with 14 bases left in between. The CDR3 sequence is 14 residues long. CDR3 bases: TGTGCCACCACTAACGTTGCGGGGGGAAACACCATATATTTT. It specifies CATTNVAGGNTIYF.

The chain has TRBV9 and TRBJ2-3, with D maybe TRBD2 (6 bases). Germline V gene data show CDR1 as SGDLS and CDR2 as YYNGEE. Trimming took 4 bases from V and 9 from J, leaving 15 bases between them. This CDR3 is 13 amino acids long. This chain's CDR3 is CASSFDWRGTQYF. The CDR3, as DNA: TGTGCCAGCAGCTTCGACTGGAGGGGCACGCAGTATTTT.

The V and J genes are TRBV19 and TRBJ2-5; 7 bases are a match to TRBD2. J was trimmed by 5 bases and V by 9 bases; bases with no gene match: 15. CDR3 length equals 15 residues. Per germline, CDR1 LNHDA and CDR2 SQIVND (reference sequence). CDR3 region: CASASTSDLWETQYF. The CDR3 DNA reads as TGTGCCAGCGCAAGTACTAGCGATCTATGGGAGACCCAGTACTTC.

This clone was detected only a few times. The chain carries TRBV7-9 and TRBJ1-5; D gene uncertain. Germline V lookup: CDR1 SEHNR, CDR2 FQNEAQ (reference sequence). V lost 3 bases, J lost 3 bases, and 6 bases lay in between. This CDR3 is built from 13 residues. CDR3 amino acids: CASSFGYNQPQHF. The CDR3 DNA reads as TGTGCCAGCAGCTTTGGGTACAATCAGCCCCAGCATTTT.

The chain employs TRBV2 and TRBJ1-1; D is ambiguous. Germline CDR1 is SNHLY and CDR2 is FYNNEI. V was trimmed by 6 bases and J by 0 bases, leaving 11 bases between them. The CDR3 covers 14 residues. The CDR3 here is CASSQNGLNTEAFF. In DNA form, the CDR3 reads TGTGCCAGCAGCCAGAACGGCCTGAACACTGAAGCTTTCTTT.

The genes are TRBV30 and TRBJ1-2, with D maybe TRBD1 (6 bases). V lost 5 bases and J lost 8, with 18 bases in between. The V gene's germline CDR1 is GTSNPN and CDR2 SVGIG (reference sequence). The CDR3 has 13 residues. The CDR3 DNA reads TGTGCCTGGGCCAAACAGGGAGCCCCCGGCTACACCTTC. Residues: CAWAKQGAPGYTF.

Written as DNA, the CDR3 is TGTGCCAGCAGGGGTCCGGGACAGGGGACCGATGGCTACACCTTC. Protein product: CASRGPGQGTDGYTF. The chain uses TRBV27 and TRBJ1-2, with TRBD1 matching 10 bases. The V gene end was trimmed by 6 bases and the J gene end by 6 bases; junction bases not matched to a gene: 10. CDR1 is MNHEY and CDR2 is SMNVEV in the germline V gene (reference sequence). The length of the CDR3 is 15 residues.

The chain links TRBV19 to TRBJ2-7; D is tentatively TRBD1 or TRBD2 (5 bases each). CDR1 and CDR2 from the germline V gene are LNHDA and SQIVND (reference sequence). The CDR3 has 12 amino acids. V lost 0 bases and J 8 bases, leaving 8 bases between the germline ends. The CDR3 is CASSIEPGQQYF. For the CDR3, the DNA is TGTGCCAGTAGTATAGAGCCGGGACAGCAGTACTTC.

This chain connects TRBV5-4 to TRBJ2-1; the match to TRBD2 covers 13 bases. CDR1 is SGHNT and CDR2 is YYREEE in the germline V gene (reference sequence). J lost 6 bases, V lost 5 bases, and 14 bases had no gene match. This CDR3 spans 18 amino acids. CDR3 loop: CASRVQRGTSGTSNEQFF. The CDR3 DNA reads as TGTGCCAGCAGGGTCCAAAGAGGGACTAGCGGGACTTCCAATGAGCAGTTCTTC.

This clone showed up just a few times. V usage is TRBV10-3 and J usage is TRBJ1-2; 7 bases fit TRBD1. CDR1 is ENHRY, CDR2 SYGVKD, per germline. The CDR3 is 13 amino acids. V lost 10 bases to trimming and J lost 0 bases; unmatched junction nucleotides: 5. The CDR3, as DNA: TGTGCCACCAACAGGGGATCTAACTATGGCTACACCTTC. Translation gives CATNRGSNYGYTF.